The 26 T cell receptor beta chains reported below all come from one sample, sequenced in a study of CD8 T cells in Susac syndrome. Random hexamers primed reverse transcription of about 0.45 to 1 ug RNA. A single record per CDR3 protein comes from TCRdb applying MiXCR to the immunoSEQ multiplex PCR reads. The repertoire consists of fewer than 250,000 distinct CDR3 sequences, with about 93% occurring once and the leading ten covering about 0.12%. Input material: CD8+ T cells from PBMCs. Every receptor here comes from a human donor with multiple sclerosis.

The chain is built from TRBV20-1 and TRBJ1-1; D not certain. The CDR3 covers 17 residues. The germline gives CDR1 DFQATT, CDR2 SNEGSKA (reference sequence). Trimming stripped 4 bases from V and 2 bases from J, with 23 bases between. The CDR3 DNA is TGCAGTGCTACACGGGTCCCACGCTGGGGAGAAAACACTGAAGCTTTCTTT. Residues: CSATRVPRWGENTEAFF.

The chain combines TRBV11-2 with TRBJ1-1, with 8 bases matching TRBD1. This CDR3 contains 16 residues. With V trimmed by 0 bases and J by 2 bases, 5 bases remained unmatched. The V gene's germline CDR1 is SGHAT and CDR2 FQNNGV. The CDR3 nucleotides are TGTGCCAGCAGCTTAGAATTTGGACAGGGAAACACTGAAGCTTTCTTT. Translating it yields CASSLEFGQGNTEAFF.

The chain is built from TRBV11-3 and TRBJ2-5; D is ambiguous. CDR1 is SGHNT and CDR2 is YENEEA in the germline V gene. V was shortened by 5 bases and J by 5 bases, with 9 bases between the two germline ends. The CDR3 runs 12 residues. The CDR3 nucleotides read TGTGCCAGCAGCCGCCGGAGCGAGACCCAGTACTTC. This encodes CASSRRSETQYF.

The V gene is TRBV27, the J gene TRBJ1-5; D remains unclear. V was shortened by 4 bases and J by 4 bases, with 8 bases between the two germline ends. The germline gives CDR1 MNHEY, CDR2 SMNVEV (reference sequence). The CDR3 extends over 13 amino acids. CDR3 amino acids: CASSSVANQPQHF. The CDR3 nucleotides are TGTGCCAGCAGTTCGGTCGCTAATCAGCCCCAGCATTTT.

V gene TRBV12-3 or TRBV12-4 combines with J gene TRBJ1-5; unclear D gene. The CDR3 loop spans 14 amino acids. The V end lost 2 bases, the J end lost 7 bases, and 12 bases lay between the germline ends. CDR3 coding DNA: TGTGCCAGCAGTTTATACGGAGGTGAACAGCCCCAGCATTTT. Translation gives CASSLYGGEQPQHF.

This chain uses TRBV30 with TRBJ2-5; tentative D call: TRBD2 (5 bases). V lost 0 bases, J lost 2 bases, and 10 bases lay in between. Germline CDR1 and CDR2: GTSNPN and SVGIG (reference sequence). This CDR3 spans 14 amino acids. DNA for the CDR3: TGTGCCTGGAGTGTGACTACCTTACAAGAGACCCAGTACTTC. The encoded protein is CAWSVTTLQETQYF.

The rearrangement links TRBV5-1 to TRBJ1-1, with TRBD1 matching 7 bases. Germline CDR1 and CDR2: SGHRS and YFSETQ. V was clipped by 4 bases and J by 6 bases; unmatched bases: 6. The CDR3 has 13 residues. The CDR3 protein is CASSGTQGSEAFF. CDR3 DNA: TGCGCCAGCAGCGGCACACAGGGGTCTGAAGCTTTCTTT.

This clonotype has a single count. V is TRBV29-1 and J is TRBJ2-1, with D uncertain. Germline loops: CDR1 SQVTM, CDR2 ANQGSEA. V was pared by 2 bases and J by 6 bases, with 5 bases between. The CDR3 length is 11 residues. In DNA, the CDR3 is TGCAGCGTTGAAAGCCCCAATGAGCAGTTCTTC. Protein sequence: CSVESPNEQFF.

The J gene is TRBJ2-7, the V gene TRBV20-1; D may be TRBD2 (6 bases). This CDR3 has 16 residues. Germline assignment: CDR1 DFQATT and CDR2 SNEGSKA (reference sequence). Trimming removed 0 bases at V and 1 base at J, with 16 bases between. The CDR3 region has the DNA TGCAGTGCTAGAGATTACGAGCTAGCGCAATCCTACGAGCAGTACTTC. Protein sequence: CSARDYELAQSYEQYF.

DNA for the CDR3: TGCGCCAGCAGCCAAGAGGGACTAGCGGGAGGCGAGCAGTACTTC. The encoded protein is CASSQEGLAGGEQYF. The chain employs TRBV4-3 and TRBJ2-7; 15 nucleotides agree with TRBD2. J lost 6 bases, V lost 0 bases, and 0 bases had no gene match. Germline V lookup: CDR1 LGHNA, CDR2 YSLEER. This CDR3 spans 15 amino acids.

The genes are TRBV14 and TRBJ2-1; 12 nucleotides match TRBD2. The ends lost 5 bases at V and 8 bases at J; junction bases unmatched: 7. Germline CDR1 is SGHDN and CDR2 is FVKESK. The CDR3 loop spans 15 amino acids. CDR3 nucleotide sequence: TGTGCCAGCAGCAAGGGACTAGCGGGTTGGGATGAGCAGTTCTTC. Protein sequence: CASSKGLAGWDEQFF.

The table lists this clonotype with a count of one. The chain links TRBV12-3 or TRBV12-4 to TRBJ2-1; 9 bases match TRBD1. Germline trimming cut 6 bases from V and 2 bases from J; bases unmatched to any gene: 5. The CDR3 has 15 residues. CDR3 amino acids: CASSRGQGPYNEQFF. CDR3 in DNA: TGTGCCAGCAGCCGGGGACAGGGCCCCTACAATGAGCAGTTCTTC.

This sequence joins TRBV20-1 and TRBJ2-7, with 14 bases that match TRBD2. The ends lost 6 bases at V and 2 bases at J; junction bases unmatched: 6. Germline-derived CDR1 and CDR2 are DFQATT and SNEGSKA (reference sequence). CDR3 size: 15 residues. The chain's CDR3 is CSAATGLAGAYEQYF. The CDR3, as DNA: TGCAGTGCCGCGACGGGACTAGCGGGGGCCTACGAGCAGTACTTC.

This clonotype was seen just once. The J gene is TRBJ2-1, the V gene TRBV28; D possibly uses TRBD1 or TRBD2 (5 bases each). The CDR3 covers 13 residues. The V gene lost 3 bases and the J gene lost 10 bases, with 13 bases spanning the gap. Germline CDR1 is MDHEN and CDR2 is SYDVKM. Here the CDR3 reads CASSLGRAAEQFF. The CDR3 DNA reads TGTGCCAGCAGTTTGGGGCGGGCCGCGGAGCAGTTCTTC.

V and J are TRBV7-9 and TRBJ2-2; 8 bases are a match to TRBD2. The V gene end was trimmed by 5 bases and the J gene end by 5 bases; junction bases not matched to a gene: 10. Germline CDR1 and CDR2: SEHNR and FQNEAQ (reference sequence). The length of the CDR3 is 16 residues. CDR3 DNA: TGTGCCAGCAGCCATAGCGGGGATGCTAGGACCGGGGAGCTGTTTTTT. Protein: CASSHSGDARTGELFF.

The chain couples TRBV29-1 to TRBJ2-3, with 7 bases lining up with TRBD2. V was clipped by 4 bases and J by 2 bases; unmatched bases: 6. The CDR3 is 14 amino acids. Germline V gives CDR1 SQVTM, CDR2 ANQGSEA. The CDR3 loop reads CSVASSGATDTQYF. In DNA form, the CDR3 reads TGCAGCGTTGCATCTAGCGGAGCCACAGATACGCAGTATTTT.

The chain has TRBV12-3 or TRBV12-4 and TRBJ2-3; 9 bases line up with TRBD2. The CDR3 is made up of 15 amino acids. Germline trimming cut 6 bases from V and 5 bases from J; bases unmatched to any gene: 9. The CDR3 DNA follows: TGTGCCAGCAGACCACTAGCGGGCGCGGTAGATACGCAGTATTTT. This sequence encodes CASRPLAGAVDTQYF.

V is TRBV6-2 or TRBV6-3 and J is TRBJ2-1; 7 bases match TRBD1. The V gene end was trimmed by 7 bases and the J gene end by 5 bases; junction bases not matched to a gene: 11. CDR1 and CDR2 (germline): MNHEY, SVGEGT. There are 15 residues in the CDR3. CDR3 residues: CASNNPGQQDNEQFF. CDR3 sequence (DNA): TGTGCCAGCAATAACCCGGGACAGCAAGACAATGAGCAGTTCTTC.

The chain uses TRBV12-3 or TRBV12-4 and TRBJ2-5, with D possibly being TRBD1 or TRBD2 (5 bases each). V lost 8 bases to trimming and J lost 2 bases, with 18 bases between them. This CDR3 is built from 15 residues. For the CDR3, the DNA is TGTGCCAGCGGCCGTGGACGGGACGAACAAGAGACCCAGTACTTC. This sequence encodes CASGRGRDEQETQYF.

CDR3 DNA sequence: TGTGCCAGCAGTCCCGGACTAGCGGGAGGGCCAAAGACCCAGTACTTC. Residues: CASSPGLAGGPKTQYF. The chain joins TRBV27 to TRBJ2-5; 15 bases fit TRBD2. The germline V gene encodes CDR1 MNHEY and CDR2 SMNVEV (reference sequence). This CDR3 comprises 16 residues. After removal of 5 bases from V and 6 bases from J, the junction contained 7 bases not matched to a gene.

This chain links TRBV20-1 with TRBJ2-7; 7 nucleotides align to TRBD1. CDR1 DFQATT and CDR2 SNEGSKA come from the germline V gene (reference sequence). This CDR3 contains 14 residues. V lost 3 bases to trimming and J lost 0 bases; unmatched junction nucleotides: 5. The CDR3, as DNA: TGCAGTGCTAGTACAGGGGTCAGCTCCTACGAGCAGTACTTC. Residues: CSASTGVSSYEQYF.

The chain employs TRBV10-2 and TRBJ2-1, with D hard to call. V was trimmed by 2 bases and J by 7 bases, leaving 15 bases between them. The CDR3 is made up of 15 amino acids. Germline CDR1 is WSHSY and CDR2 is SAAADI. CDR3 sequence (DNA): TGCGCCAGCAGTGAGCGGGTGTCCGTAAGGAATGAGCAGTTCTTC. The encoded protein is CASSERVSVRNEQFF.

This chain connects TRBV19 to TRBJ2-2, with TRBD2 identical over 12 bases. The ends lost 6 bases at V and 3 bases at J; junction bases unmatched: 5. The CDR3 totals 16 residues. CDR1 is LNHDA and CDR2 is SQIVND in the germline V gene (reference sequence). The CDR3 reads CASSQLAGGDTGELFF. CDR3 coding DNA: TGTGCCAGTAGCCAACTAGCGGGAGGAGACACCGGGGAGCTGTTTTTT.

This rearrangement joins TRBV29-1 to TRBJ1-2; a possible D gene is TRBD1 (6 bases). The CDR3 loop spans 13 amino acids. Deletions cut 5 bases from V and 5 bases from J, with 15 bases between. Per germline, CDR1 SQVTM and CDR2 ANQGSEA. CDR3 in DNA: TGCAGCGTTTACTCCGGGACAAAATATGGCTACACCTTC. Translated: CSVYSGTKYGYTF.

This clonotype appeared once. The CDR3 spells CASSEGTGRDEQFF. The CDR3 DNA is TGTGCCAGCAGCGAGGGGACAGGGAGGGATGAGCAGTTCTTC. The chain employs TRBV9 and TRBJ2-1; 9 bases line up with TRBD1. CDR3 size: 14 residues. CDR1 is SGDLS and CDR2 is YYNGEE in the germline V gene. V was clipped by 3 bases and J by 8 bases; unmatched bases: 6.

The V and J genes are TRBV10-2 and TRBJ2-7; 9 nucleotides agree with TRBD2. This CDR3 spans 14 amino acids. Germline lookup yields CDR1 WSHSY and CDR2 SAAADI. After removal of 10 bases from V and 2 bases from J, the junction contained 9 bases not matched to a gene. Here the CDR3 DNA reads TGCGCCACCCGGGGGGGACTAGCTCCCTACGAGCAGTACTTC. It encodes CATRGGLAPYEQYF.